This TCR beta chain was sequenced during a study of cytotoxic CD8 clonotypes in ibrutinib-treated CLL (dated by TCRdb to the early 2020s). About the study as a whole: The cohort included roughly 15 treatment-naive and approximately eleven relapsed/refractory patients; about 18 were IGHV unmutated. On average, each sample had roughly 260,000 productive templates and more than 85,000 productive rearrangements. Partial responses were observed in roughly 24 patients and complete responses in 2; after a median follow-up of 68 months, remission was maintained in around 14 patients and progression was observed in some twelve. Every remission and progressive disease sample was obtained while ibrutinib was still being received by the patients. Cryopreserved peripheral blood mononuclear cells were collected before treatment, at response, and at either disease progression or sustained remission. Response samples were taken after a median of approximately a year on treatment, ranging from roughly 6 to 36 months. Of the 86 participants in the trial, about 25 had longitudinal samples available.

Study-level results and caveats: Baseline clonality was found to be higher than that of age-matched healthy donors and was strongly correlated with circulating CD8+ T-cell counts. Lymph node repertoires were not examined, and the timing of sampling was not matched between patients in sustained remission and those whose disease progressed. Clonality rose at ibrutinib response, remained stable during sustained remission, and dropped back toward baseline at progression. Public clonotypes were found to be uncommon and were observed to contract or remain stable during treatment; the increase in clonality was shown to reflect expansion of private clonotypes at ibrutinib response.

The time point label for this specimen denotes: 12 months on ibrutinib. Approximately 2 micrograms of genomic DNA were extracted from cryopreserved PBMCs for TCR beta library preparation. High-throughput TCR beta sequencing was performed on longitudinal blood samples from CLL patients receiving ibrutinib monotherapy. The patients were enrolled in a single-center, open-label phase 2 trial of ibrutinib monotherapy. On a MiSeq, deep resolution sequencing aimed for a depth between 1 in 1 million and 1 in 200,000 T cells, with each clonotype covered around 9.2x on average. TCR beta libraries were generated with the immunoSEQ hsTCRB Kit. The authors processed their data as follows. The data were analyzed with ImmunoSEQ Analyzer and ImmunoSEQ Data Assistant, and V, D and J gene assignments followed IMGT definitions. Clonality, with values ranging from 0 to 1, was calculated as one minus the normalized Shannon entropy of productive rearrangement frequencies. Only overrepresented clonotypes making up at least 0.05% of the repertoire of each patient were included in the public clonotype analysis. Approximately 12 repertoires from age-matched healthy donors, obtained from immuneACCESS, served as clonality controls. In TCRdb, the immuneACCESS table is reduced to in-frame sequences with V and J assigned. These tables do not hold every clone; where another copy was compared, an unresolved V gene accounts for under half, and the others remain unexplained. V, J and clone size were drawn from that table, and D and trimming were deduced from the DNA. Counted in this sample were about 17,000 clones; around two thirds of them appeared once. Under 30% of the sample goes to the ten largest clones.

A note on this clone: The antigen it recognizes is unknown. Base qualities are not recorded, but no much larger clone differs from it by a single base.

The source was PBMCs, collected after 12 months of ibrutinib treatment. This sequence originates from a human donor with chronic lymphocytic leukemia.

DNA sequence: TGTGCCAGCATCCTCGGGGCAAACTCCTACGAGCAGTACTTC. Its translation reads: CASILGANSYEQYF. The V gene is TRBV28 and the J gene is TRBJ2-7; the D gene assignment is perhaps TRBD1 or TRBD2, with each matching 5 bases. Trimming costs V 7 bases and J 0 bases, and their ends lie 13 bases apart. Inclusive of the bounding cysteine and phenylalanine, the CDR3 is 14 residues long. Only the CDR3 part of the read is kept: 42 bases, read in frame from the first base. CDR1 MDHEN and CDR2 SYDVKM are derived from the germline V gene. The full variable domain, with segments outside the CDR3 supplied by the reference TRBV28 and TRBJ2-7 proteins, appears as DVKVTQSSRYLVKRTGEKVFLECVQDMDHENMFWYRQDPGLGLRLIYFSYDVKMKEKGDIPEGYSVSREKKERFSLILESASTNQTSMYLCASILGANSYEQYFGPGTRLTVT.